The 27 T cell receptor beta chains below were found in one sample sequenced in a study of T cell repertoires in cytomegalovirus infection. MiXCR, applied by TCRdb to the reads, yields one record per CDR3 protein. This sample has about 310,000 distinct CDR3 sequences, with around 9.1% found just once. The sequenced material came from PBMCs. Receptors originate from a human donor in good health (CMV status not recorded). Some clones in this sample may be carry-over from other donors' samples.

The chain combines TRBV7-9 with TRBJ2-3; D may be TRBD1 or TRBD2 (5 bases each). The CDR3 totals 17 residues. V was clipped by 0 bases and J by 0 bases, with 13 bases between them. CDR1 and CDR2 (germline): SEHNR, FQNEAQ (reference sequence). The chain's CDR3 is CASSLARERDSTDTQYF. CDR3 DNA: TGTGCCAGCAGCTTAGCGCGTGAGAGGGACAGCACAGATACGCAGTATTTT.

This clonotype occurred a few times. Given a much more abundant clone one base away, this may be a read error. The rearrangement joins TRBV2 to TRBJ1-5; 7 bases match TRBD1. V lost 6 bases to trimming and J lost 2 bases; unmatched junction nucleotides: 4. CDR3 length: 14 residues. The V gene's germline CDR1 is SNHLY and CDR2 FYNNEI. CDR3 sequence: CASRTGLGNQPQHF. CDR3 coding DNA: TGTGCCAGCAGGACAGGGTTGGGCAATCAGCCCCAGCATTTT.

Only a few counts were recorded for this clonotype. The chain employs TRBV9 and TRBJ1-1; no definite D call. Per the germline V gene, CDR1 is SGDLS and CDR2 is YYNGEE. V was clipped by 0 bases and J by 4 bases, with 13 bases between them. CDR3 size: 15 residues. CDR3 DNA: TGTGCCAGCAGCGTAGGAGGAAGACGGGGCACTGAAGCTTTCTTT. Its protein is CASSVGGRRGTEAFF.

This clonotype has at least ten counts. This chain links TRBV3-1 with TRBJ2-7, with 7 bases identical to TRBD2. With 0 bases clipped from V and 7 bases from J, the junction kept 9 bases outside the gene matches. CDR3 length: 15 amino acids. Germline-derived CDR1 and CDR2 are LGHDT and YNNKEL (reference sequence). The DNA for the CDR3 is TGTGCCAGCAGCCAAGATTATAACCGGGGAGGGGAGCAGTACGTC. Protein: CASSQDYNRGGEQYV.

In its sample, this clonotype was seen a few times. The genes are TRBV29-1 and TRBJ2-7; tentatively, D is TRBD1 (5 bases). The CDR3 contains 15 residues. V lost 4 bases and J 3 bases, leaving 19 bases between the germline ends. Germline V gives CDR1 SQVTM, CDR2 ANQGSEA. This CDR3 is CSVGRADLDFYEQYF. Written as DNA, the CDR3 is TGCAGCGTTGGCAGGGCTGATCTGGATTTCTACGAGCAGTACTTC.

Many counts were recorded for this clonotype. The CDR3, as DNA: TGTGCCAGCAGCCTTACAGCTAGCACAGATACGCAGTATTTT. It specifies CASSLTASTDTQYF. The V and J genes are TRBV7-3 and TRBJ2-3; D uncertain. The CDR3 is 14 amino acids. Trimming took off 5 bases at V and 0 bases at J, with 9 bases between the two ends. Germline CDR1 SGHTA, CDR2 FQGTGA. The variable domain in full, completed from reference TRBV7-3 and TRBJ2-3, reads GAGVSQTPSNKVTEKGKYVELRCDPISGHTALYWYRQSLGQGPEFLIYFQGTGAADDSGLPNDRFFAVRPEGSVSTLKIQRTERGDSAVYLCASSLTASTDTQYFGPGTRLTVL.

This clonotype was picked up many times. The rearrangement joins TRBV20-1 to TRBJ1-2; 9 bases map to TRBD1. CDR1 DFQATT and CDR2 SNEGSKA come from the germline V gene (reference sequence). The V gene end was trimmed by 3 bases and the J gene end by 3 bases; junction bases not matched to a gene: 2. This CDR3 has 13 amino acids. The CDR3, as DNA: TGCAGTGCTAGGTGGACAGGGGACTATGGCTACACCTTC. This gives the protein CSARWTGDYGYTF.

The chain is built from TRBV20-1 and TRBJ2-1; TRBD2 matches 15 bases. Germline CDR1 is DFQATT and CDR2 is SNEGSKA (reference sequence). V lost 0 bases to trimming and J lost 10 bases; unmatched junction nucleotides: 10. This CDR3 comprises 17 residues. The CDR3 nucleotides read TGCAGTGCTAGAGATCTCTGGACTAGCGGGGGGGCAAACGAGCAGTTCTTC. Its protein is CSARDLWTSGGANEQFF.

This clonotype was seen a handful of times. The chain couples TRBV14 to TRBJ2-1; 9 bases agree with TRBD2. This CDR3 has 15 amino acids. Looked up from germline, CDR1 is SGHDN and CDR2 is FVKESK. Trimming at V came to 1 base and at J to 11 bases, leaving 9 bases not matched to a gene. The CDR3 DNA reads as TGTGCCAGCAGCCAAGCTATGACGAGCGGGGGGAAGCAGTTCTTC. Amino acid sequence: CASSQAMTSGGKQFF.

The table lists this clonotype with many counts. The chain joins TRBV7-8 to TRBJ2-1, with D perhaps matching TRBD1 (6 bases). Germline V lookup: CDR1 SGHVS, CDR2 FQNEAQ. Trimming left V 3 bases short and J 8 bases short, with 20 bases between. The CDR3 covers 16 residues. As DNA, the CDR3 is TGTGCCAGCAGCTTCACAGGGACACGGAAGGGAGATGAGCAGTTCTTC. This codes for CASSFTGTRKGDEQFF.

This clonotype was found many times. The rearrangement uses TRBV7-2 and TRBJ2-6; D is ambiguous. Germline CDR1 SGHTA, CDR2 FQGNSA. The CDR3 is 18 residues long. V was trimmed by 1 base and J by 0 bases, leaving 13 bases between them. CDR3 bases: TGTGCCAGCAGCTTAGAGGGCAGGTCCTACTCTGGGGCCAACGTCCTGACTTTC. It specifies CASSLEGRSYSGANVLTF.

V and J are TRBV27 and TRBJ1-2; perhaps TRBD1 as D (5 bases). The CDR3 sequence is 13 residues long. The V end lost 5 bases, the J end lost 5 bases, and 12 bases lay between the germline ends. Germline CDR1 is MNHEY and CDR2 is SMNVEV (reference sequence). CDR3 nucleotide sequence: TGTGCCAGCAGTAAACAGGTGGATTATGGCTACACCTTC. Its translation is CASSKQVDYGYTF.

The V gene is TRBV18, the J gene TRBJ1-1; TRBD1 matches at 7 bases. This CDR3 region has 18 residues. Germline V gives CDR1 KGHSH, CDR2 LQKENI. J gave up 6 bases and V 3 bases, and 19 bases lay outside the gene matches. The CDR3 reads CASSPPPSPGGKIAEAFF. The CDR3 region has the DNA TGTGCCAGCTCACCCCCCCCCAGCCCAGGGGGAAAGATCGCTGAAGCTTTCTTT.

Many counts were recorded for this clonotype. The chain carries TRBV5-4 and TRBJ1-1, with a possible D match to TRBD1 (5 bases). Looked up from germline, CDR1 is SGHNT and CDR2 is YYREEE (reference sequence). Trimming left V 0 bases short and J 4 bases short, with 13 bases between. CDR3 size: 15 residues. The CDR3 nucleotides read TGTGCCAGCAGCTTGGGGCTGAGGGGCCGCACTGAAGCTTTCTTT. Residues: CASSLGLRGRTEAFF.

A few counts support this clonotype. The gene calls are TRBV5-1 and TRBJ1-4, with TRBD1 matching 7 bases. Per the germline V gene, CDR1 is SGHRS and CDR2 is YFSETQ. This CDR3 is 17 amino acids long. Unmatched junction bases numbered 9, after V lost 4 bases and J lost 0 bases. In DNA, the CDR3 is TGCGCCAGCAGCCCCGGGACAGTCTCTACAACTAATGAAAAACTGTTTTTT. Translation: CASSPGTVSTTNEKLFF.

This clonotype has a count of ten or more. This CDR3 reads CASSLFSSTDTQYF. In nucleotides, the CDR3 is TGTGCCAGCAGCTTATTCTCAAGCACAGATACGCAGTATTTT. This chain links TRBV7-6 with TRBJ2-3; D remains unclear. V lost 2 bases, J lost 0 bases, and 6 bases lay in between. Germline V CDR1 and CDR2: SGHVS, FNYEAQ. The CDR3 contains 14 residues.

In this sample, this clonotype turned up many times. The CDR3 loop reads CASSLFQRGYNEQFF. The DNA for the CDR3 is TGCGCCAGCAGCTTGTTCCAGCGGGGTTACAATGAGCAGTTCTTC. The gene calls are TRBV5-1 and TRBJ2-1, with 7 nucleotides matching TRBD2. After removal of 1 base from V and 4 bases from J, the junction contained 5 bases not matched to a gene. The CDR3 runs 15 residues. Looked up from germline, CDR1 is SGHRS and CDR2 is YFSETQ.

This clonotype was found a few times. The chain joins TRBV24-1 to TRBJ1-5; perhaps TRBD1 as D (5 bases). Germline CDR1 is KGHDR and CDR2 is SFDVKD. The V end lost 5 bases, the J end lost 11 bases, and 15 bases lay between the germline ends. The CDR3 totals 13 residues. In DNA form, the CDR3 reads TGTGCCACCAGTGTTGGGACTACCTCGACCCAGCATTTT. Translation: CATSVGTTSTQHF.

This clonotype was observed a handful of times. The chain joins TRBV27 to TRBJ1-2; TRBD1 matches 12 bases. The V gene end was trimmed by 3 bases and the J gene end by 7 bases; junction bases not matched to a gene: 6. The CDR3 totals 15 residues. CDR1 is MNHEY and CDR2 is SMNVEV in the germline V gene (reference sequence). For the CDR3, the DNA is TGTGCCAGCAGTTTCCAGGGACAGGGGGCGGCTGGCTACACCTTC. Protein product: CASSFQGQGAAGYTF.

This clonotype has a handful of counts. The chain is built from TRBV7-9 and TRBJ1-1, with D maybe TRBD1 (5 bases). The V end was cut by 5 bases, the J end by 3 bases, with 13 bases between. The V gene's germline CDR1 is SEHNR and CDR2 FQNEAQ (reference sequence). The CDR3 runs 14 residues. The CDR3 DNA is TGTGCCAGCAGCACGACAGTGGGTGACACTGAAGCTTTCTTT. Protein sequence: CASSTTVGDTEAFF.

This clonotype has ten or more counts. The V call is TRBV7-9, the J call TRBJ2-5; no firm D call. V lost 4 bases and J lost 4, with 16 bases in between. Germline V gene data show CDR1 as SEHNR and CDR2 as FQNEAQ (reference sequence). CDR3 length: 15 amino acids. DNA for the CDR3: TGTGCCAGCAGCTCCAGTAATCGGGCGGTAGAGACCCAGTACTTC. Translating it yields CASSSSNRAVETQYF. The full variable domain, with the rest looked up from reference TRBV7-9 and TRBJ2-5, is DTGVSQNPRHKITKRGQNVTFRCDPISEHNRLYWYRQTLGQGPEFLTYFQNEAQLEKSRLLSDRFSAERPKGSFSTLEIQRTEQGDSAMYLCASSSSNRAVETQYFGPGTRLLVL.

This clonotype was recorded many times. V and J are TRBV6-2 or TRBV6-3 and TRBJ1-1, with D unclear. This CDR3 comprises 13 residues. CDR1 MNHEY and CDR2 SVGEGT come from the germline V gene. Trimming left V 8 bases short and J 5 bases short, with 15 bases between. The CDR3 nucleotides are TGTGCCAGCCAGGACCGAGGGCGAACTGAAGCTTTCTTT. This sequence encodes CASQDRGRTEAFF.

This clonotype has at least ten counts. Here the CDR3 reads CASHMEDNTGELFF. CDR3 DNA: TGTGCCAGTCATATGGAGGATAACACCGGGGAGCTGTTTTTT. The chain has TRBV19 and TRBJ2-2; a weak D match, TRBD2 (5 bases). The germline CDR1 and CDR2 sequences are LNHDA and SQIVND (reference sequence). This CDR3 region has 14 residues. Trimming left V 8 bases short and J 2 bases short, with 12 bases between.

This clonotype was counted at least ten times. V gene TRBV12-3 or TRBV12-4 combines with J gene TRBJ1-1; D ambiguous. The CDR3 is 14 amino acids. Trimming shortened V by 7 bases and J by 8 bases, and 20 bases separated the two germline ends. This CDR3 reads CASTFNLGLFEAFF. In DNA, the CDR3 is TGTGCCAGCACTTTTAATCTCGGACTATTCGAAGCTTTCTTT.

This clonotype showed up many times. This sequence joins TRBV7-2 and TRBJ2-7; D perhaps matches TRBD1 (8 bases). CDR3 size: 14 residues. Germline CDR1 reads SGHTA; CDR2 reads FQGNSA. The V gene lost 6 bases and the J gene lost 4 bases, with 16 bases spanning the gap. CDR3 DNA: TGTGCCAGCAGGCGGGGGACAGGAGGGTACGAGCAGTACTTC. Protein sequence: CASRRGTGGYEQYF.

The sample holds many counts of this clonotype. The V call is TRBV2, the J call TRBJ1-2; no firm D call. In germline, CDR1 is SNHLY, CDR2 FYNNEI. The CDR3 runs to 16 residues. The V gene lost 8 bases and the J gene lost 2 bases, with 21 bases spanning the gap. CDR3 loop: CASDTVKAAPNYGYTF. As DNA, the CDR3 is TGTGCCAGCGATACCGTAAAGGCCGCCCCGAACTATGGCTACACCTTC.

This clonotype was observed at least ten times. The chain is built from TRBV7-9 and TRBJ1-4; D gene uncertain. From germline, CDR1 is SEHNR and CDR2 FQNEAQ (reference sequence). The CDR3 has 13 amino acids. The V gene lost 0 bases and the J gene lost 8 bases, with 7 bases spanning the gap. CDR3 nucleotides: TGTGCCAGCAGCTTAGCGGCAAACGAAAAACTGTTTTTT. This codes for CASSLAANEKLFF.